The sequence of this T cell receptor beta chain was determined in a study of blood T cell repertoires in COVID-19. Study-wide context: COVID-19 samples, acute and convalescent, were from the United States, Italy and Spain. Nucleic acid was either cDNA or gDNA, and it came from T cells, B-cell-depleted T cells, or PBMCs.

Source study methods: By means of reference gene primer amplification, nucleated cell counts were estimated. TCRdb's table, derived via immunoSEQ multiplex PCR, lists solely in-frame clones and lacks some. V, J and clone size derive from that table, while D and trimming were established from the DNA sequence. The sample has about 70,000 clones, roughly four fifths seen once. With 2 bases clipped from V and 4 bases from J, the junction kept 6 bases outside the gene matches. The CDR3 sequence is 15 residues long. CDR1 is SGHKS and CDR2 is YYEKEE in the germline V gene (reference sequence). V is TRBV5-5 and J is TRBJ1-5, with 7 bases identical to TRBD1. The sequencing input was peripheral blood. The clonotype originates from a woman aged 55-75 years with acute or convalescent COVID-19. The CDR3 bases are TGTGCCAGCAGCTTCCGACTACAGGGGAATCAGCCCCAGCATTTT. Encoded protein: CASSFRLQGNQPQHF. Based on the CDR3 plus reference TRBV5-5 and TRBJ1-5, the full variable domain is DAGVTQSPTHLIKTRGQQVTLRCSPISGHKSVSWYQQVLGQGPQFIFQYYEKEERGRGNFPDRFSARQFPNYSSELNVNALLLGDSALYLCASSFRLQGNQPQHFGDGTRLSIL.